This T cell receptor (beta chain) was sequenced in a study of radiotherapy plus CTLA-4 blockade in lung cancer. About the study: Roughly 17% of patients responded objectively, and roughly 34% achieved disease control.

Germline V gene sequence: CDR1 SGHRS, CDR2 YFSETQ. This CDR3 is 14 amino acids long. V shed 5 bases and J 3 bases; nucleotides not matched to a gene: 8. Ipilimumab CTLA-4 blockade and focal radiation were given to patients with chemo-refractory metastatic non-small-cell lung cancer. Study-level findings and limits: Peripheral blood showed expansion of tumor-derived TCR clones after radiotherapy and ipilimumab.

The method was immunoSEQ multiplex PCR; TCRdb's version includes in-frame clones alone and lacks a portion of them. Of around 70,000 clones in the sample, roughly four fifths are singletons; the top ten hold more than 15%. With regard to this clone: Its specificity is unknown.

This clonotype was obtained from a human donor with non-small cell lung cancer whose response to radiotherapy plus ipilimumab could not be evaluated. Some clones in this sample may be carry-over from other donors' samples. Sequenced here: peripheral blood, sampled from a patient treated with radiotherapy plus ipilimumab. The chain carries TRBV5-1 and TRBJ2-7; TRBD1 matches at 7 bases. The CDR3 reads CASSPQGQIYEQYF. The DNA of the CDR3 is TGCGCCAGCAGTCCCCAGGGACAGATCTACGAGCAGTACTTC. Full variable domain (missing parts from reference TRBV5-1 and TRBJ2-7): KAGVTQTPRYLIKTRGQQVTLSCSPISGHRSVSWYQQTPGQGLQFLFEYFSETQRNKGNFPGRFSGRQFSNSRSEMNVSTLELGDSALYLCASSPQGQIYEQYFGPGTRLTVT.